This T cell receptor beta chain was obtained from a study of blood T cell repertoires in COVID-19. Across the whole study: T cells, B-cell-depleted T cells, or PBMCs provided the cDNA or gDNA that served as material.

Some clones are missing from TCRdb's copy, which holds only in-frame ones; the method was immunoSEQ multiplex PCR. In the table there are 110,000 to 150,000 clones, around 85% of which are singletons. V lost 3 bases and J 4 bases, leaving 8 bases between the germline ends. This CDR3 spans 13 amino acids. CDR1 and CDR2 from the germline V gene are SGHKS and YYEKEE (reference sequence). The chain combines TRBV5-5 with TRBJ1-5, with D unresolved. Material: peripheral blood. This receptor was identified in a man over 45 with acute or convalescent COVID-19. In DNA, the CDR3 is TGTGCCAGCAGCTGGCAGATTAATCAGCCCCAGCATTTT. It specifies CASSWQINQPQHF. Combining the CDR3 with reference TRBV5-5 and TRBJ1-5 gives the whole variable domain DAGVTQSPTHLIKTRGQQVTLRCSPISGHKSVSWYQQVLGQGPQFIFQYYEKEERGRGNFPDRFSARQFPNYSSELNVNALLLGDSALYLCASSWQINQPQHFGDGTRLSIL.